Following are 29 T cell receptor beta chains from one sample sequenced in a study of cytomegalovirus exposure and HLA in healthy donors. The table came from immunoSEQ multiplex PCR; TCRdb's copy has only in-frame clones and leaves some out. Of around 150,000 clones in the sample, 90% to 97% were seen once. What was sequenced was PBMCs. The origin of the receptors is a woman under 30 in good health and CMV-seronegative.

V usage is TRBV9 and J usage is TRBJ2-7; TRBD2 is a possible D gene (6 bases). The V end was cut by 2 bases, the J end by 3 bases, with 12 bases between. This CDR3 is built from 14 residues. Germline loops: CDR1 SGDLS, CDR2 YYNGEE. CDR3 DNA sequence: TGTGCCAGCAGCGTCGGGACTGCGAACTACGAGCAGTACTTC. It codes for CASSVGTANYEQYF.

This chain connects TRBV6-5 to TRBJ2-7; D possibly corresponds to TRBD2 (6 bases). The germline gives CDR1 MNHEY, CDR2 SVGAGI. V lost 5 bases, J lost 2 bases, and 13 bases lay in between. The CDR3 covers 14 residues. The CDR3 loop is CASSPGGQAYEQYF. For the CDR3, the DNA is TGTGCCAGCAGTCCCGGGGGTCAGGCCTACGAGCAGTACTTC.

V is TRBV5-1 and J is TRBJ1-3; D is ambiguous. Germline V gene lookup returns CDR1 SGHRS and CDR2 YFSETQ. V lost 3 bases to trimming and J lost 3 bases, with 19 bases between them. CDR3 length: 17 residues. The CDR3: CASSYTSRPEGGNTIYF. CDR3 bases: TGCGCCAGCAGCTATACCAGTCGACCGGAGGGTGGAAACACCATATATTTT.

V and J are TRBV19 and TRBJ2-7, with D tentatively TRBD2 (5 bases). V gave up 1 base and J gave up 0 bases, with 7 bases separating them. The CDR3 consists of 14 residues. Per the germline V gene, CDR1 is LNHDA and CDR2 is SQIVND (reference sequence). CDR3 in amino acids: CASSIAGDSYEQYF. The CDR3 bases are TGTGCCAGTAGTATAGCCGGGGACTCCTACGAGCAGTACTTC.

The rearrangement links TRBV4-3 to TRBJ1-6; D unclear. CDR1 and CDR2 from the germline V gene are LGHNA and YSLEER. The CDR3 covers 13 residues. Trimming removed 0 bases at V and 8 bases at J, with 5 bases between. CDR3 in DNA: TGCGCCAGCAGCCAAGATTCGGATTCACCCCTCCACTTT. Translating it yields CASSQDSDSPLHF.

The chain links TRBV25-1 to TRBJ1-2; D is possibly TRBD1 (5 bases). CDR1 and CDR2 (germline): MGHDK, SYGVNS. Trimming left V 7 bases short and J 4 bases short, with 16 bases between. CDR3 length: 14 amino acids. The CDR3 loop reads CASTPGGAPYGYTF. DNA of the CDR3: TGTGCCAGCACCCCGGGAGGGGCCCCCTATGGCTACACCTTC.

The chain has TRBV14 and TRBJ2-5, with D possibly being TRBD2 (5 bases). Trimming removed 0 bases at V and 5 bases at J, with 13 bases between. The CDR3 totals 15 residues. Per the germline V gene, CDR1 is SGHDN and CDR2 is FVKESK. As DNA, the CDR3 is TGTGCCAGCAGCCAAGATCTTTGGACTCTTGAGACCCAGTACTTC. This gives the protein CASSQDLWTLETQYF.

The rearrangement uses TRBV4-1 and TRBJ2-7, with TRBD1 as a possible D gene (5 bases). The germline V gene encodes CDR1 MGHRA and CDR2 YSYEKL. The CDR3 runs to 15 residues. V was shortened by 4 bases and J by 0 bases, with 13 bases between the two germline ends. The CDR3 spells CASSPRQSSSYEQYF. The CDR3 DNA is TGCGCCAGCAGCCCCAGACAGTCGAGCTCCTACGAGCAGTACTTC.

The chain recombines TRBV6-5 with TRBJ1-1; D not resolved. V was trimmed by 2 bases and J by 0 bases, leaving 10 bases between them. The CDR3 covers 15 residues. In germline, CDR1 is MNHEY, CDR2 SVGAGI. The CDR3 region is CASSYGQMMNTEAFF. In DNA, the CDR3 is TGTGCCAGCAGTTACGGGCAGATGATGAACACTGAAGCTTTCTTT.

The chain employs TRBV9 and TRBJ2-1, with TRBD2 matching 16 bases. There are 20 residues in the CDR3. Germline V gives CDR1 SGDLS, CDR2 YYNGEE. V was pared by 4 bases and J by 0 bases, with 10 bases of the junction left unmatched. The DNA for the CDR3 is TGTGCCAGCAGCTCAACCGGGACTAGCGGGGGGGGAAGCTCCTACAATGAGCAGTTCTTC. This encodes CASSSTGTSGGGSSYNEQFF.

CDR3 in DNA: TGTGCCAGTAGTATAGTCGCGGGGGGGCTTAATGAGCAGTTCTTC. This encodes CASSIVAGGLNEQFF. The chain joins TRBV19 to TRBJ2-1; 9 bases are shared with TRBD2. From germline, CDR1 is LNHDA and CDR2 SQIVND (reference sequence). The CDR3 runs to 15 residues. The ends lost 1 base at V and 7 bases at J; junction bases unmatched: 5.

The genes are TRBV7-2 and TRBJ2-3, with D possibly matching TRBD1 (6 bases). The CDR3 runs 15 residues. Per germline, CDR1 SGHTA and CDR2 FQGNSA. Between the trimmed V and J ends, which lost 0 bases and 0 bases, there was a span of 7 bases. In nucleotides, the CDR3 is TGTGCCAGCAGCTTAGCGAGGGGGAGCACAGATACGCAGTATTTT. The encoded protein is CASSLARGSTDTQYF.

J is TRBJ2-7 and V is TRBV18; the D gene is possibly TRBD1 (6 bases). V was pared by 6 bases and J by 6 bases, with 15 bases between. CDR1 is KGHSH and CDR2 is LQKENI in the germline V gene. CDR3 length: 13 amino acids. CDR3 coding DNA: TGTGCCAGCTCCCTAGGGACACGAGTCGAGCAGTACTTC. Translating gives CASSLGTRVEQYF.

The genes are TRBV9 and TRBJ2-7, with D possibly matching TRBD1 (6 bases). This CDR3 comprises 16 residues. Germline CDR1 reads SGDLS; CDR2 reads YYNGEE. Between the trimmed V and J ends, which lost 0 bases and 3 bases, there was a span of 16 bases. In nucleotides, the CDR3 is TGTGCCAGCAGCGTAGCTAACCCAGGACAGAACTACGAGCAGTACTTC. It translates to CASSVANPGQNYEQYF.

The rearrangement uses TRBV7-2 and TRBJ2-3; TRBD2 might be the D (7 bases). CDR1 and CDR2 (germline): SGHTA, FQGNSA. Trimming shortened V by 1 base and J by 4 bases, and 15 bases separated the two germline ends. CDR3 length: 16 amino acids. In DNA, the CDR3 is TGTGCCAGCAGCTTAGTGGGGGGGCCTTTCCCAGATACGCAGTATTTT. Translated: CASSLVGGPFPDTQYF.

The DNA of the CDR3 is TGTGCCAGCAACGGTACGTTGGGACAGTTTCAGCCCCAGCATTTT. Translated, it gives CASNGTLGQFQPQHF. The chain links TRBV21-1 to TRBJ1-5; the table's TRBD1 call for D was not verified on the DNA. TRBV21-1 is a pseudogene segment. CDR3 length: 15 amino acids.

The rearrangement links TRBV12-5 to TRBJ1-1; possibly TRBD1 for D (5 bases). The CDR3 length is 11 residues. The V and J ends lost 2 bases and 11 bases respectively, with 9 bases between them. Germline CDR1 reads LGHNT; CDR2 reads FRNRAP. The CDR3 here is CASGLLGAAFF. The CDR3 region has the DNA TGTGCTAGTGGTTTGTTAGGGGCCGCTTTCTTT.

The chain recombines TRBV9 with TRBJ2-1, with 8 bases matching TRBD2. Germline lookup yields CDR1 SGDLS and CDR2 YYNGEE. There are 17 residues in the CDR3. After removal of 4 bases from V and 4 bases from J, the junction contained 13 bases not matched to a gene. The CDR3 nucleotides are TGTGCCAGCAGCCCGGACGGGGGGGCCCTATGGTACAATGAGCAGTTCTTC. As protein: CASSPDGGALWYNEQFF.

The gene calls are TRBV5-1 and TRBJ1-1; 7 bases are shared with TRBD1. Germline CDR1 is SGHRS and CDR2 is YFSETQ. The V segment lost 4 bases and the J segment 6 bases; nucleotides outside the gene matches: 6. This CDR3 has 13 amino acids. The CDR3 is CASSMGDRAEAFF. CDR3 in DNA: TGCGCCAGCAGCATGGGGGACAGAGCTGAAGCTTTCTTT.

The gene calls are TRBV27 and TRBJ2-5, with unresolved D. The CDR3 is 14 amino acids. In germline, CDR1 is MNHEY, CDR2 SMNVEV (reference sequence). V was cut by 0 bases and J by 5 bases, with 10 bases left in between. The chain's CDR3 is CASSLSFRAETQYF. The DNA for the CDR3 is TGTGCCAGCAGTTTATCATTTCGTGCGGAGACCCAGTACTTC.

The rearrangement links TRBV4-1 to TRBJ1-2; no reliable D call. Per the germline V gene, CDR1 is MGHRA and CDR2 is YSYEKL. The CDR3 is made up of 13 amino acids. V was cut by 4 bases and J by 2 bases, with 8 bases left in between. The CDR3 DNA reads as TGCGCCAGCAGCCCAGACGAGAACTATGGCTACACCTTC. It translates to CASSPDENYGYTF.

The chain joins TRBV2 to TRBJ1-1; D is unresolved. Germline V gives CDR1 SNHLY, CDR2 FYNNEI. V was shortened by 7 bases and J by 1 base, with 10 bases between the two germline ends. The CDR3 consists of 13 residues. Here the CDR3 DNA reads TGTGCCAGCAAAGGAACGGGGAACACTGAAGCTTTCTTT. Its translation is CASKGTGNTEAFF.

V and J are TRBV4-2 and TRBJ2-6, with 12 bases matching TRBD2. From germline, CDR1 is LGHNA and CDR2 YNFKEQ. V dropped 3 bases and J dropped 2; count of bases not matched to a gene: 8. The CDR3 contains 19 residues. The CDR3 region has the DNA TGTGCCAGCAGCCAGCGACCTAGCGGGGGGGCCGCTGGGGCCAACGTCCTGACTTTC. Translated, it gives CASSQRPSGGAAGANVLTF.

This rearrangement joins TRBV5-1 to TRBJ2-3, with unresolved D. With 1 base removed from V and 1 base from J, the gap between germline ends came to 7 bases. The CDR3 extends over 14 amino acids. Germline lookup yields CDR1 SGHRS and CDR2 YFSETQ. As DNA, the CDR3 is TGCGCCAGCAGCTTGTTTCCAGGCACAGATACGCAGTATTTT. Translating it yields CASSLFPGTDTQYF.

The V call is TRBV9, the J call TRBJ1-2; D possibly corresponds to TRBD1 (5 bases). Germline V lookup: CDR1 SGDLS, CDR2 YYNGEE. The CDR3 runs to 14 residues. V dropped 0 bases and J dropped 8 bases, with 14 bases sitting between them. In DNA form, the CDR3 reads TGTGCCAGCAGCGTAGAGGGGTCCCGATTAGGCTACACCTTC. This encodes CASSVEGSRLGYTF.

This chain links TRBV2 with TRBJ2-1; TRBD2 agrees at 8 bases. After removal of 7 bases from V and 4 bases from J, the junction contained 12 bases not matched to a gene. CDR3 length equals 16 residues. Germline V CDR1 and CDR2: SNHLY, FYNNEI. DNA for the CDR3: TGTGCCAGCATCAGACCGAGCGGGGGTATATACAATGAGCAGTTCTTC. Translated, it gives CASIRPSGGIYNEQFF.

This rearrangement joins TRBV14 to TRBJ2-2; TRBD2 agrees at 12 bases. With V trimmed by 6 bases and J by 4 bases, 0 bases remained unmatched. CDR1 SGHDN and CDR2 FVKESK come from the germline V gene. This CDR3 comprises 14 residues. The DNA for the CDR3 is TGTGCCAGCAGGACTAGCGGGAGCACCGGGGAGCTGTTTTTT. Its translation is CASRTSGSTGELFF. Full variable domain (outside the CDR3, taken from reference TRBV14 and TRBJ2-2): EAGVTQFPSHSVIEKGQTVTLRCDPISGHDNLYWYRRVMGKEIKFLLHFVKESKQDESGMPNNRFLAERTGGTYSTLKVQPAELEDSGVYFCASRTSGSTGELFFGEGSRLTVL.

The chain has TRBV18 and TRBJ2-5; D is perhaps TRBD2 (6 bases). V lost 3 bases and J lost 4, with 9 bases in between. Germline V lookup: CDR1 KGHSH, CDR2 LQKENI. The CDR3 loop spans 13 amino acids. DNA for the CDR3: TGTGCCAGCTCACCGGGACTCTCAGAGACCCAGTACTTC. Translation gives CASSPGLSETQYF.

This clone was observed a few times. The chain has TRBV10-3 and TRBJ1-6; the D is unclear. Germline V lookup: CDR1 ENHRY, CDR2 SYGVKD. The V and J ends lost 5 bases and 8 bases respectively, with 10 bases between them. The CDR3 has 13 amino acids. As DNA, the CDR3 is TGTGCCATCAGTCCAGGACTTGATTCACCCCTCCACTTT. Translation: CAISPGLDSPLHF.